Listed here are 22 T cell receptor beta chains from one sample, sequenced in a study of Graves' ophthalmopathy and Graves' hyperthyroidism. Amplification from RNA transcripts yielded the TCR beta CDR3 regions. Second-round multiplex PCR followed a first-round RT-PCR using HTBI primers. TCRdb re-called the multiplex PCR reads through MiXCR, storing one row per CDR3 protein. The sample records about 1.2 million distinct CDR3 sequences, about two fifths being singletons. The sample consisted of peripheral blood or thyroid tissue (not recorded which). These receptor sequences come from an adult man with Graves' hyperthyroidism.

There are many counts of this clonotype. The chain joins TRBV7-2 to TRBJ1-6; possible D gene TRBD1, 6 bases. Trimming stripped 1 base from V and 6 bases from J, with 10 bases between. This CDR3 is 15 amino acids long. CDR1 is SGHTA and CDR2 is FQGNSA in the germline V gene. This chain's CDR3 is CASSLVGQTNSPLHF. The CDR3 DNA sequence: TGTGCCAGCAGCTTAGTCGGACAGACTAATTCACCCCTCCACTTT.

The genes are TRBV4-2 and TRBJ2-2; D is unclear. The CDR3 has 14 amino acids. The germline V gene has CDR1 LGHNA and CDR2 YNFKEQ. With 0 bases removed from V and 7 bases from J, the gap between germline ends came to 9 bases. CDR3 nucleotide sequence: TGTGCCAGCAGCCAAGAGGTTGGGTACGGGGAGCTGTTTTTT. Translation: CASSQEVGYGELFF.

The gene calls are TRBV7-2 and TRBJ2-7; D is perhaps TRBD2 (6 bases). Trimming cost V 5 bases and J 3 bases, with 17 bases left between them. This CDR3 region has 15 residues. Germline CDR1 and CDR2: SGHTA and FQGNSA. The CDR3 loop is CASSPRDVGYYEQYF. DNA of the CDR3: TGTGCCAGCAGCCCGCGGGATGTGGGCTACTACGAGCAGTACTTC.

The rearrangement links TRBV19 to TRBJ2-3, with 8 positions matching TRBD1. The CDR3 consists of 15 residues. Trimming cost V 5 bases and J 3 bases; bases outside gene matches: 7. Germline-derived CDR1 and CDR2 are LNHDA and SQIVND (reference sequence). Here the CDR3 DNA reads TGTGCCAGTAGTCGGACAGGGATCCCGACAGATACGCAGTATTTT. Residues: CASSRTGIPTDTQYF.

The chain links TRBV9 to TRBJ1-2; TRBD1 is a possible D gene (5 bases). V lost 5 bases and J 5 bases, leaving 16 bases between the germline ends. Per germline, CDR1 SGDLS and CDR2 YYNGEE. This CDR3 has 14 residues. This CDR3 reads CASSFSGGAYGYTF. In DNA, the CDR3 is TGTGCCAGCAGTTTCTCGGGAGGGGCGTATGGCTACACCTTC.

This clonotype was observed many times. The V gene is TRBV9, the J gene TRBJ2-5; D ambiguous. CDR3 size: 13 residues. V dropped 2 bases and J dropped 1 base, with 6 bases sitting between them. The V gene's germline CDR1 is SGDLS and CDR2 YYNGEE. The CDR3 loop is CASSVGFQETQYF. As DNA, the CDR3 is TGTGCCAGCAGCGTGGGGTTCCAAGAGACCCAGTACTTC.

The genes are TRBV7-2 and TRBJ2-6; D is undetermined. The CDR3 totals 15 residues. CDR1 and CDR2 from the germline V gene are SGHTA and FQGNSA. V was pared by 3 bases and J by 0 bases, with 6 bases between. The CDR3 DNA reads TGTGCCAGCAGCTTTACTCGCTCTGGGGCCAACGTCCTGACTTTC. Translated, it gives CASSFTRSGANVLTF.

There are many counts of this clonotype. V gene TRBV6-1 combines with J gene TRBJ2-5, with 12 bases identical to TRBD2. Germline trimming cut 5 bases from V and 3 bases from J; bases unmatched to any gene: 1. Per the germline V gene, CDR1 is MNHNS and CDR2 is SASEGT. This CDR3 comprises 14 residues. The CDR3 coding sequence is TGTGCCAGCAGTAGGACTAGCGGGGAAGAGACCCAGTACTTC. It yields the protein CASSRTSGEETQYF.

V gene TRBV7-2 combines with J gene TRBJ1-1; 7 positions match TRBD1. The CDR3 consists of 15 residues. Germline V gene data show CDR1 as SGHTA and CDR2 as FQGNSA. Trimming took 6 bases from V and 0 from J; bases not matched to a gene: 7. The CDR3 region is CASSSKDRLNTEAFF. Written as DNA, the CDR3 is TGTGCCAGCAGTTCCAAGGACAGGTTGAACACTGAAGCTTTCTTT.

Many counts were recorded for this clonotype. The J gene is TRBJ1-1, the V gene TRBV9; 7 nucleotides line up with TRBD1. Looked up from germline, CDR1 is SGDLS and CDR2 is YYNGEE. CDR3 length equals 13 residues. V shed 4 bases and J 4 bases; nucleotides not matched to a gene: 4. The CDR3 sequence: CASSPQGGTEAFF. The CDR3 nucleotides are TGTGCCAGCAGCCCTCAGGGGGGCACTGAAGCTTTCTTT. Combining the CDR3 with reference TRBV9 and TRBJ1-1 gives the whole variable domain DSGVTQTPKHLITATGQRVTLRCSPRSGDLSVYWYQQSLDQGLQFLIQYYNGEERAKGNILERFSAQQFPDLHSELNLSSLELGDSALYFCASSPQGGTEAFFGQGTRLTVV.

There are many counts of this clonotype. The rearrangement uses TRBV12-3 or TRBV12-4 and TRBJ2-7; D call uncertain. The CDR3 sequence is 13 residues long. V was shortened by 2 bases and J by 7 bases, with 12 bases between the two germline ends. Here the CDR3 DNA reads TGTGCCAGCAGTTTAAACCCGTATCGGGAGCAGTACTTC. Protein: CASSLNPYREQYF.

This clonotype was detected a few times. The DNA is omitted, as the CDR3 cannot be located on it reliably, and the CDR3 follows TCRdb's listing. The V and J genes are TRBV7-9 and TRBJ1-4; the table calls TRBD1, which could not be checked here. Germline CDR1 is SEHNR and CDR2 is FQNEAQ (reference sequence). The CDR3 is 13 residues long, ends included. This chain's CDR3 is CASSRTGVKNCFF.

The rearrangement uses TRBV20-1 and TRBJ2-5; TRBD2 is a possible D gene (5 bases). This CDR3 is 16 amino acids long. Trimming took 6 bases from V and 2 from J, leaving 22 bases between them. The germline CDR1 and CDR2 sequences are DFQATT and SNEGSKA (reference sequence). The CDR3 sequence: CSASSVLEAVQETQYF. DNA for the CDR3: TGCAGTGCGAGCAGTGTCCTGGAGGCGGTACAAGAGACCCAGTACTTC.

The gene calls are TRBV10-2 and TRBJ1-5; weak D call: TRBD1 (5 bases). CDR1 WSHSY and CDR2 SAAADI come from the germline V gene. Trimming left V 3 bases short and J 0 bases short, with 12 bases between. CDR3 size: 16 residues. The CDR3 DNA sequence: TGCGCCAGCAGTGAAGGAGGGGTTTTTAGCAATCAGCCCCAGCATTTT. Translated, it gives CASSEGGVFSNQPQHF.

The V call is TRBV20-1, the J call TRBJ2-7; D is undetermined. The germline V gene encodes CDR1 DFQATT and CDR2 SNEGSKA (reference sequence). The CDR3 totals 16 residues. V gave up 0 bases and J gave up 3 bases, with 18 bases separating them. Here the CDR3 DNA reads TGCAGTGCTAGAGATATAACTGGAAAAACACTCTACGAGCAGTACTTC. Its translation: CSARDITGKTLYEQYF.

The V gene is TRBV10-3, the J gene TRBJ1-2; D remains unclear. Between the trimmed V and J ends, which lost 10 bases and 8 bases, there was a span of 17 bases. CDR3 length equals 12 residues. In germline, CDR1 is ENHRY, CDR2 SYGVKD. In DNA, the CDR3 is TGTGCCAGCAGCCTAGATCGCATCGGCTACACCTTC. Its translation: CASSLDRIGYTF.

Remarks on this clonotype: Compared with germline, one end of the junction differs, possibly owing to a read error. This chain connects TRBV25-1 to TRBJ2-7, with 8 bases fitting TRBD2. The CDR3 loop spans 16 amino acids. Looked up from germline, CDR1 is MGHDK and CDR2 is SYGVNS. In DNA form, the CDR3 reads TGTGCCAGCAGCCACACTAGCGGTCCGAACACCGGGGAGCTGTACTTC. Translating gives CASSHTSGPNTGELYF.

At least ten counts were recorded for this clonotype. V usage is TRBV2 and J usage is TRBJ2-5; TRBD1 aligns across 7 bases. The trim removed 7 bases at V and 9 bases at J, leaving 8 bases unmatched. This CDR3 comprises 12 residues. Per germline, CDR1 SNHLY and CDR2 FYNNEI. CDR3 region: CASILDRAPQYF. Written as DNA, the CDR3 is TGTGCCAGCATCCTCGACAGGGCGCCCCAGTACTTC.

V usage is TRBV7-2 and J usage is TRBJ1-5; tentative D call: TRBD1 (6 bases). V was clipped by 4 bases and J by 5 bases, with 12 bases between them. CDR1 is SGHTA and CDR2 is FQGNSA in the germline V gene. This CDR3 has 14 amino acids. The CDR3 is CASSYGQNYQPQHF. The CDR3, as DNA: TGTGCCAGCAGCTACGGACAGAATTATCAGCCCCAGCATTTT.

This chain joins TRBV7-2 and TRBJ2-2, with 11 bases fitting TRBD1. This CDR3 has 19 amino acids. Germline V gene lookup returns CDR1 SGHTA and CDR2 FQGNSA. J lost 0 bases, V lost 4 bases, and 10 bases had no gene match. This CDR3 reads CASSYQTGTGGTNTGELFF. The DNA of the CDR3 is TGTGCCAGCAGCTACCAGACCGGGACAGGGGGTACGAACACCGGGGAGCTGTTTTTT.

The table lists this clonotype with a few counts. The V gene is TRBV7-2, the J gene TRBJ2-2; the match to TRBD2 covers 12 bases. Germline values: CDR1 SGHTA, CDR2 FQGNSA. The trim removed 2 bases at V and 3 bases at J, leaving 7 bases unmatched. CDR3 size: 18 residues. The CDR3 is CASSLPTSGSVYTGELFF. CDR3 DNA: TGTGCCAGCAGCTTACCGACTAGCGGGAGTGTCTACACCGGGGAGCTGTTTTTT. The whole variable domain, remainder taken from reference TRBV7-2 and TRBJ2-2, is GAGVSQSPSNKVTEKGKDVELRCDPISGHTALYWYRQSLGQGLEFLIYFQGNSAPDKSGLPSDRFSAERTGGSVSTLTIQRTQQEDSAVYLCASSLPTSGSVYTGELFFGEGSRLTVL.

The sample holds many counts of this clonotype. The chain employs TRBV20-1 and TRBJ1-5; maybe TRBD1 (6 bases). The V end lost 8 bases, the J end lost 7 bases, and 15 bases lay between the germline ends. Germline CDR1 DFQATT, CDR2 SNEGSKA (reference sequence). The CDR3 is 12 residues long. The CDR3 DNA sequence: TGCAGTTTTAAACAGGGAAGCCAGCCCCAGCATTTT. Translated, it gives CSFKQGSQPQHF.